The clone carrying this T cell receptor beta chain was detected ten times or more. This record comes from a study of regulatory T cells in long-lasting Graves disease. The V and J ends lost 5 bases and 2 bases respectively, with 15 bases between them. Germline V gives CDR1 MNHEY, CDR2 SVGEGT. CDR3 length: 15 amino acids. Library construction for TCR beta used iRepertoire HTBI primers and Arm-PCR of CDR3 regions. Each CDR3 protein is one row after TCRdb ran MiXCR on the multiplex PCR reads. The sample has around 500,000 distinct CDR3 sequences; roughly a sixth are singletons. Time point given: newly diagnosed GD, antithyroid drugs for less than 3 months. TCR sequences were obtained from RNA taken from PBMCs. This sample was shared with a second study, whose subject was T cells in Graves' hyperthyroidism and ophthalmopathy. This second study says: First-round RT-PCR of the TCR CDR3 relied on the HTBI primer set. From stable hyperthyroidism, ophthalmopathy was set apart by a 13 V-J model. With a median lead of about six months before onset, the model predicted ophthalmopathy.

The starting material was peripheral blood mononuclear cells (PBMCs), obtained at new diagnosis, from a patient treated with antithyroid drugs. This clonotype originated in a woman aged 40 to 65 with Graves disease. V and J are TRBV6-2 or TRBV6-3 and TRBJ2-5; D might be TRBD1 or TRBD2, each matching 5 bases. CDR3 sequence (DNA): TGTGCCAGCAGTGAAATGCTGGGGGTTCAAGAGACCCAGTACTTC. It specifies CASSEMLGVQETQYF.